This TCR beta chain was documented in a study of T cell repertoires in cytomegalovirus infection. About the research overall: Matching HLA type and CMV infection were both indicated by public TCR beta signatures. Study-wide findings and caveats: Adding up the frequency of public TCR beta families identified people who carried CMV plus the relevant HLA. Dominant in the ex vivo response were TCR beta clonotypes restricted by HLA-C and specific for CMV.

MiXCR was run by TCRdb on the reads, yielding one entry per CDR3 protein. Of 150,000 to 200,000 distinct CDR3 sequences listed, 13% to 15% are singletons. The CDR3 contains 14 residues. The V end lost 1 base, the J end lost 4 bases, and 8 bases lay between the germline ends. Looked up from germline, CDR1 is SGHTA and CDR2 is FQGNSA. This clonotype was recorded many times. As yet, its antigen is unknown. The receptor's source is a human donor in good health (CMV status not recorded). Some clones in this sample may be carry-over from other donors' samples. The J gene is TRBJ2-1, the V gene TRBV7-2; D is undetermined. Material: PBMCs. The CDR3 DNA is TGTGCCAGCAGCTTAGATACGGGTTACAATGAGCAGTTCTTC. This codes for CASSLDTGYNEQFF.